The T cell receptor beta chain under discussion was sequenced for a study of blood T cells in healthy people across ages. Study-wide context: Template-switching capture recovered about one barcoded beta molecule per two T cells. Study outcomes and limitations: There was a strong correlation between TCR beta diversity and naive T cell percentage.

Primed by a sample-barcoded 5' primer and a J-beta primer mix, a second PCR proceeded for about 6 to 12 cycles. A template-switch adaptor that had 12 random nucleotides put a tag on each cDNA molecule. TCRdb analysed the 5' RACE reads with MiXCR anew, one entry per CDR3 protein. This sample carries around 1.5 million distinct CDR3 sequences, 30% to 35% of them seen once, and the ten largest clones take about 11%. A minimum of 6 micrograms of total RNA was extracted per sample. Worth noting for this clonotype: Its specificity is unknown.

V gave up 0 bases and J gave up 0 bases, with 12 bases separating them. The CDR3 covers 17 residues. Sequencing used blood. The chain joins TRBV12-3 or TRBV12-4 to TRBJ2-1; D remains ambiguous. This TCR was sampled from a woman aged 30 to 39 in good health. The CDR3 bases are TGTGCCAGCAGTTTAGCGCTACTACCGAGCTCCTACAATGAGCAGTTCTTC. It translates to CASSLALLPSSYNEQFF.